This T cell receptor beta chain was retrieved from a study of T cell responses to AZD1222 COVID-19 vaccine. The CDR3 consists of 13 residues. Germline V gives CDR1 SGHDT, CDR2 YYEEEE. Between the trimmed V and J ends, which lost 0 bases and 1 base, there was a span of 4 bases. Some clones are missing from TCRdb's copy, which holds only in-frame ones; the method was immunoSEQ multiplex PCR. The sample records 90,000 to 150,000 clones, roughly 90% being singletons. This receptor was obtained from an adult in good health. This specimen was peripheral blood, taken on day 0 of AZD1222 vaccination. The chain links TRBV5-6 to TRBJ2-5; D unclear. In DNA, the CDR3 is TGTGCCAGCAGCTTGGGATTCCAAGAGACCCAGTACTTC. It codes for CASSLGFQETQYF.